This TCR beta chain is drawn from a study of cytomegalovirus exposure and HLA in healthy donors. Study-level points and caveats: Whilst most TCR sequences proved rare, a subset of public TCRs occurred across many donors. Reports credit the classifier with highly specific, highly sensitive diagnosis of cytomegalovirus status.

On this clone: The target antigen is unknown.

This PCR relied on a set of 60 Vbeta primers and 13 Jbeta primers. Using immunoSEQ multiplex PCR, the repertoire was profiled, and TCRdb retains in-frame clones only, with some absent. Of approximately 200,000 clones in the sample, 75% to 80% were seen once. The origin of this receptor is a man younger than 30 in good health and CMV-seronegative. The material sequenced was PBMCs.

CDR3 region: CASSQDGGSEQFF. CDR3 sequence (DNA): TGCGCCAGCAGCCAAGATGGGGGCTCTGAGCAGTTCTTC. This chain links TRBV4-3 with TRBJ2-1; a weak D match, TRBD1 (6 bases). Germline V gene lookup returns CDR1 LGHNA and CDR2 YSLEER. V lost 0 bases and J lost 9, with 9 bases in between. This CDR3 has 13 amino acids.